This entry lists 28 T cell receptor beta chains sequenced from one sample in a study of early T cells in non-severe SARS-CoV-2 infection. TCRdb redid the calling of the 5' RACE reads with MiXCR, one entry per CDR3 protein. The table shows tens of thousands of distinct CDR3 sequences, with 12% occurring only once. Source material: whole blood. The source is an adult who was a healthcare worker with PCR-confirmed SARS-CoV-2 infection or an uninfected control (not recorded which).

This chain joins TRBV11-2 and TRBJ2-5; 8 bases are a match to TRBD1. Germline V gene sequence: CDR1 SGHAT, CDR2 FQNNGV. Trimming removed 4 bases from V and 2 bases from J; junction bases left unmatched: 3. The CDR3 loop spans 14 amino acids. CDR3 amino acids: CASSSDREQETQYF. DNA of the CDR3: TGTGCCAGCAGCTCGGACAGGGAACAAGAGACCCAGTACTTC.

The V gene is TRBV15, the J gene TRBJ2-3, with a tentative D call TRBD2 (5 bases). The germline V gene has CDR1 LNHNV and CDR2 YYDKDF (reference sequence). Trimming stripped 5 bases from V and 3 bases from J, with 12 bases between. The CDR3 covers 14 residues. The chain's CDR3 is CATSPDFNTDTQYF. CDR3 nucleotides: TGTGCCACCAGCCCGGACTTCAATACAGATACGCAGTATTTT.

This clonotype was recorded at least ten times. The rearrangement joins TRBV13 to TRBJ1-1; 7 nucleotides line up with TRBD1. CDR3 size: 16 residues. V gave up 4 bases and J gave up 1 base; unmatched junction bases: 9. The germline V gene encodes CDR1 PRHDT and CDR2 FYEKMQ (reference sequence). In DNA, the CDR3 is TGTGCCAGCAGCTCAGTCCCTCAGGGGGGGAACACTGAAGCTTTCTTT. This codes for CASSSVPQGGNTEAFF.

This clonotype has only a few counts. The chain couples TRBV28 to TRBJ2-1; tentatively, D is TRBD1 or TRBD2 (5 bases each). CDR1 is MDHEN and CDR2 is SYDVKM in the germline V gene. V was cut by 6 bases and J by 6 bases, with 18 bases left in between. This CDR3 is 15 amino acids long. Written as DNA, the CDR3 is TGTGCCAGCAGCAGTTTTGAGGTTGGGGGCAATGAGCAGTTCTTC. It is translated as CASSSFEVGGNEQFF.

This clonotype has ten or more counts. This rearrangement joins TRBV9 to TRBJ2-3, with 7 positions matching TRBD1. The CDR3 is 17 amino acids. V lost 3 bases and J lost 0; bases outside the gene matches: 10. The germline CDR1 and CDR2 sequences are SGDLS and YYNGEE. CDR3 protein: CASSASLTGQSTDTQYF. CDR3 DNA sequence: TGTGCCAGCAGCGCCTCATTGACAGGGCAAAGCACAGATACGCAGTATTTT.

This clonotype turned up a few times. The V call is TRBV13, the J call TRBJ2-7, with unresolved D. The CDR3 spans 14 residues. The germline gives CDR1 PRHDT, CDR2 FYEKMQ (reference sequence). V was trimmed by 8 bases and J by 0 bases, leaving 14 bases between them. The CDR3 DNA is TGTGCCAGCGCGTTCGGACGGGCCTCCTACGAGCAGTACTTC. Its protein product is CASAFGRASYEQYF.

This clonotype occurred many times. The chain has TRBV6-1 and TRBJ2-2, with D unresolved. Germline V lookup: CDR1 MNHNS, CDR2 SASEGT. This CDR3 is 12 amino acids long. V shed 2 bases and J shed 7 bases, with 5 bases lying between them. The CDR3 nucleotides are TGTGCCAGCAGTGAACGTCTCGGGGAGCTGTTTTTT. It codes for CASSERLGELFF.

This clonotype was counted only a few times. Written as DNA, the CDR3 is TGCAGCGTAGAACCGGGACTAGCTGATACCTACAATGAGCAGTTCTTC. It codes for CSVEPGLADTYNEQFF. V usage is TRBV29-1 and J usage is TRBJ2-1; TRBD2 aligns across 9 bases. Germline-derived CDR1 and CDR2 are SQVTM and ANQGSEA. The CDR3 consists of 16 residues. The trim removed 6 bases at V and 2 bases at J, leaving 11 bases unmatched.

This clonotype was counted between two and nine times. The V and J genes are TRBV11-1 and TRBJ2-7; the D is unclear. There are 14 residues in the CDR3. Between the trimmed V and J ends, which lost 2 bases and 5 bases, there was a span of 13 bases. CDR1 is SGHAT and CDR2 is FQDESV in the germline V gene (reference sequence). Here the CDR3 DNA reads TGTGCCAGCAGCTTACCAGGCTTAGCCCACGAGCAGTACTTC. Its protein product is CASSLPGLAHEQYF.

This clonotype was observed at least ten times. The chain links TRBV28 to TRBJ1-4; a weak D match, TRBD1 (6 bases). From germline, CDR1 is MDHEN and CDR2 SYDVKM. CDR3 length: 15 amino acids. V lost 3 bases and J 7 bases, leaving 15 bases between the germline ends. CDR3 DNA sequence: TGTGCCAGCAGTTTCTTATGGGGGGGCAGTGAAAAACTGTTTTTT. Its translation is CASSFLWGGSEKLFF. The full variable domain, rest sourced from reference TRBV28 and TRBJ1-4, is DVKVTQSSRYLVKRTGEKVFLECVQDMDHENMFWYRQDPGLGLRLIYFSYDVKMKEKGDIPEGYSVSREKKERFSLILESASTNQTSMYLCASSFLWGGSEKLFFGSGTQLSVL.

This clonotype was observed a handful of times. This chain connects TRBV7-9 to TRBJ1-2; TRBD1 is a possible D gene (6 bases). The CDR3 is 16 amino acids. Trimming removed 5 bases from V and 0 bases from J, with 16 bases in between. CDR1 and CDR2 from the germline V gene are SEHNR and FQNEAQ (reference sequence). Written as DNA, the CDR3 is TGTGCCAGCAGCCACAGGGAAGGGAGAGCTAACTATGGCTACACCTTC. It translates to CASSHREGRANYGYTF.

This clonotype was seen ten or more times. The chain has TRBV3-1 and TRBJ1-3; maybe TRBD1 (6 bases). V was clipped by 1 base and J by 4 bases, with 11 bases between them. Germline CDR1 is LGHDT and CDR2 is YNNKEL (reference sequence). The CDR3 contains 15 residues. In DNA form, the CDR3 reads TGTGCCAGCAGCCAAGCTGGGGGGCTCGGAAACACCATATATTTT. It specifies CASSQAGGLGNTIYF.

This chain joins TRBV11-2 and TRBJ2-7; D not certain. Trimming removed 7 bases at V and 4 bases at J, with 17 bases between. This CDR3 has 14 amino acids. Germline V gives CDR1 SGHAT, CDR2 FQNNGV. The CDR3 loop is CASTLGYGTYEQYF. The CDR3 coding sequence is TGTGCCAGCACCCTTGGGTACGGAACGTACGAGCAGTACTTC.

A few counts support this clonotype. The chain is built from TRBV3-1 and TRBJ2-3; 8 bases line up with TRBD1. Germline trimming cut 4 bases from V and 3 bases from J; bases unmatched to any gene: 3. The germline CDR1 and CDR2 sequences are LGHDT and YNNKEL (reference sequence). The CDR3 extends over 14 amino acids. The CDR3, as DNA: TGTGCCAGCAGCCGAGACAGGGGAACAGATACGCAGTATTTT. Translating gives CASSRDRGTDTQYF.

This sequence joins TRBV5-4 and TRBJ2-2; 13 bases fit TRBD2. V shed 4 bases, J shed 4 bases, and the junction held 7 bases outside the gene matches. The germline gives CDR1 SGHNT, CDR2 YYREEE (reference sequence). The CDR3 is made up of 17 amino acids. This chain's CDR3 is CASSATSGGAATGELFF. The CDR3 DNA sequence: TGTGCCAGCAGCGCAACTAGCGGGGGGGCCGCCACCGGGGAGCTGTTTTTT.

This clonotype came up many times. The CDR3 spells CASPAQGRSPLHF. CDR3 DNA: TGTGCCTCCCCCGCCCAGGGAAGATCACCCCTCCACTTT. V and J are TRBV5-8 and TRBJ1-6, with a possible D match to TRBD1 (5 bases). CDR3 length equals 13 residues. Trimming shortened V by 10 bases and J by 10 bases, and 18 bases separated the two germline ends. The germline gives CDR1 SGHTS, CDR2 YDEGEE. Complete variable domain (other parts from reference TRBV5-8 and TRBJ1-6): EAGVTQSPTHLIKTRGQQATLRCSPISGHTSVYWYQQALGLGLQFLLWYDEGEERNRGNFPPRFSGRQFPNYSSELNVNALELEDSALYLCASPAQGRSPLHFGNGTRLTVT.

This clonotype has only a few counts. This chain joins TRBV9 and TRBJ2-4; D remains unclear. Germline CDR1 reads SGDLS; CDR2 reads YYNGEE. V was cut by 0 bases and J by 9 bases, with 13 bases left in between. This CDR3 has 14 amino acids. Written as DNA, the CDR3 is TGTGCCAGCAGCGTAGGCAGGCTTTTTAGCATTCAGTACTTC. It translates to CASSVGRLFSIQYF.

J is TRBJ2-3 and V is TRBV7-9; TRBD2 matches 7 bases. Germline CDR1 is SEHNR and CDR2 is FQNEAQ (reference sequence). CDR3 length: 13 amino acids. The V and J ends lost 2 bases and 5 bases, in that order; junction bases with no gene match: 1. The CDR3 here is CASSLWGGDTQYF. The CDR3 DNA sequence: TGTGCCAGCAGCTTATGGGGGGGAGATACGCAGTATTTT.

For the CDR3, the DNA is TGTGCCACCAGCGGGGCACCCTTAGTCGGGCAGTACTTC. It is translated as CATSGAPLVGQYF. This chain uses TRBV15 with TRBJ2-7, with a weak D call TRBD1 (5 bases). Germline V lookup: CDR1 LNHNV, CDR2 YYDKDF (reference sequence). Trimming took 5 bases from V and 9 from J, leaving 17 bases between them. CDR3 size: 13 residues. Full variable domain (outside the CDR3, taken from reference TRBV15 and TRBJ2-7): DAMVIQNPRYQVTQFGKPVTLSCSQTLNHNVMYWYQQKSSQAPKLLFHYYDKDFNNEADTPDNFQSRRPNTSFCFLDIRSPGLGDTAMYLCATSGAPLVGQYFGPGTRLTVT.

Ten or more counts support this clonotype. J is TRBJ2-5 and V is TRBV12-3 or TRBV12-4; 7 bases match TRBD2. The CDR3 contains 16 residues. Losses at the gene ends were 0 bases for V and 4 bases for J; bases not matched to a gene: 8. The CDR3 DNA reads TGTGCCAGCAGTTTAGCGCAGTCCGGGGGGAGAGAGACCCAGTACTTC. It codes for CASSLAQSGGRETQYF.

There are a few counts of this clonotype. The V gene is TRBV7-3, the J gene TRBJ1-1; D call uncertain. V was shortened by 2 bases and J by 11 bases, with 12 bases between the two germline ends. Germline-derived CDR1 and CDR2 are SGHTA and FQGTGA. The CDR3 loop spans 12 amino acids. The CDR3 coding sequence is TGTGCCAGCAGCTTATTAACCGGGGAGGCTTTCTTT. Its translation: CASSLLTGEAFF.

The table lists this clonotype with many counts. The CDR3, as DNA: TGTGCCAGCTCCGGGACACCAACCTCCTACGAGCAGTACTTC. Translated: CASSGTPTSYEQYF. The chain carries TRBV9 and TRBJ2-7; maybe TRBD1 (6 bases). Germline CDR1 SGDLS, CDR2 YYNGEE. Trimming left V 7 bases short and J 0 bases short, with 14 bases between. The CDR3 consists of 14 residues.

There are many counts of this clonotype. The rearrangement uses TRBV2 and TRBJ2-5, with D maybe TRBD2 (5 bases). CDR1 and CDR2 from the germline V gene are SNHLY and FYNNEI. The CDR3 consists of 12 residues. The V end was cut by 8 bases, the J end by 4 bases, with 11 bases between. The CDR3 region is CASGGGRETQYF. The CDR3 bases are TGTGCCAGCGGAGGAGGCAGAGAGACCCAGTACTTC.

This clonotype was seen at least ten times. The V and J genes are TRBV2 and TRBJ2-1; TRBD1 matches 10 bases. V trimming: 7 bases; J trimming: 6 bases; junction bases outside the gene matches: 6. CDR3 length: 14 amino acids. Germline V gene lookup returns CDR1 SNHLY and CDR2 FYNNEI. Here the CDR3 DNA reads TGTGCCAGCATACCGGGACAGGGGATCAATGAGCAGTTCTTC. It specifies CASIPGQGINEQFF.

This clonotype turned up a few times. V usage is TRBV28 and J usage is TRBJ2-7, with 7 bases lining up with TRBD1. The germline V gene encodes CDR1 MDHEN and CDR2 SYDVKM. V gave up 6 bases and J gave up 7 bases; unmatched junction bases: 9. The CDR3 is made up of 13 amino acids. The chain's CDR3 is CASSVGGQPEQYF. Here the CDR3 DNA reads TGTGCCAGCAGCGTAGGGGGCCAGCCGGAGCAGTACTTC.

This clonotype showed up many times. The chain is built from TRBV6-5 and TRBJ1-5, with 10 nucleotides matching TRBD1. CDR1 and CDR2 (germline): MNHEY, SVGAGI. The CDR3 length is 15 residues. The ends lost 6 bases at V and 5 bases at J; junction bases unmatched: 7. The CDR3 DNA sequence: TGTGCCAGCAGAGGAATCGGACAGGGGGATCAGCCCCAGCATTTT. This codes for CASRGIGQGDQPQHF.

Ten or more counts support this clonotype. This chain joins TRBV4-2 and TRBJ2-3; the match to TRBD2 covers 10 bases. This CDR3 has 15 amino acids. Trimming at V came to 4 bases and at J to 6 bases, leaving 7 bases not matched to a gene. Germline CDR1 and CDR2: LGHNA and YNFKEQ. CDR3 residues: CASSRLAGGSDTQYF. CDR3 DNA: TGTGCCAGCAGCCGTTTAGCGGGGGGTTCGGATACGCAGTATTTT.

At least ten counts were recorded for this clonotype. The V gene is TRBV28, the J gene TRBJ1-1; 8 bases line up with TRBD1. V lost 7 bases and J lost 7; bases outside the gene matches: 8. This CDR3 has 13 residues. Germline loops: CDR1 MDHEN, CDR2 SYDVKM. DNA of the CDR3: TGTGCCAGCAAGACAGGGGTGGTCGGTGAAGCTTTCTTT. This codes for CASKTGVVGEAFF.